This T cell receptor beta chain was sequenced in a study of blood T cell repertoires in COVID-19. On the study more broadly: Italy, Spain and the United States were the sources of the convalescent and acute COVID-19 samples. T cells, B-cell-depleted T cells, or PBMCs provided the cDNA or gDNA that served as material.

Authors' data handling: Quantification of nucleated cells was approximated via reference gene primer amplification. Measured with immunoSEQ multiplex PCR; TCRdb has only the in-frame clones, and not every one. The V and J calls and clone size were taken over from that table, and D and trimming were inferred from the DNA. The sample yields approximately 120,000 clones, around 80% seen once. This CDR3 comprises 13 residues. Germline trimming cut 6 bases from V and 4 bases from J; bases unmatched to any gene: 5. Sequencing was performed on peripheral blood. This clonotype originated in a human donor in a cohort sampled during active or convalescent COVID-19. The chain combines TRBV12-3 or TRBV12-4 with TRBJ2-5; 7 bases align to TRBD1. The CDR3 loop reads CASRKTGVETQYF. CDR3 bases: TGTGCCAGCAGAAAAACAGGGGTAGAGACCCAGTACTTC.